A single sample is the source of the 20 T cell receptor beta chains below, sequenced in a study of blood T cell repertoires in COVID-19. TCRdb keeps only in-frame clones here, not all; method: immunoSEQ multiplex PCR. The data show about 160,000 clones, about 85% seen once. Input material: peripheral blood. All receptors derive from a woman aged 60 to 75 with COVID-19, enrolled during active disease.

This sequence joins TRBV7-8 and TRBJ1-1, with D uncertain. With 5 bases removed from V and 3 bases from J, the gap between germline ends came to 22 bases. Germline CDR1 is SGHVS and CDR2 is FQNEAQ. CDR3 length equals 17 residues. The DNA for the CDR3 is TGTGCCAGCAGCGGCGTCGGACCCGGGAAAAGTGACACTGAAGCTTTCTTT. Protein sequence: CASSGVGPGKSDTEAFF.

The V call is TRBV5-1, the J call TRBJ1-1; D is perhaps TRBD1 (5 bases). Trimming shortened V by 5 bases and J by 3 bases, and 14 bases separated the two germline ends. Germline CDR1 is SGHRS and CDR2 is YFSETQ. CDR3 size: 14 residues. In DNA form, the CDR3 reads TGCGCCAGCAGTTCCCGGGGGGAAGACACTGAAGCTTTCTTT. Residues: CASSSRGEDTEAFF.

This clone was counted a single time. V gene TRBV25-1 combines with J gene TRBJ1-2, with TRBD1 as a possible D gene (5 bases). This CDR3 spans 13 amino acids. CDR1 and CDR2 from the germline V gene are MGHDK and SYGVNS. Trimming stripped 8 bases from V and 2 bases from J, with 12 bases between. Written as DNA, the CDR3 is TGTGCCAGCGGAGGGGTACTGAACTATGGCTACACCTTC. It encodes CASGGVLNYGYTF.

J is TRBJ2-7 and V is TRBV5-6; TRBD1 aligns across 8 bases. The CDR3 loop spans 18 amino acids. Germline V lookup: CDR1 SGHDT, CDR2 YYEEEE. Trimming cost V 2 bases and J 3 bases; bases outside gene matches: 16. CDR3: CASSLKGQVVRGFYEQYF. The DNA for the CDR3 is TGTGCCAGCAGCTTAAAGGGACAGGTGGTTAGGGGGTTCTACGAGCAGTACTTC. The full variable domain, its missing parts supplied by reference TRBV5-6 and TRBJ2-7, is DAGVTQSPTHLIKTRGQQVTLRCSPKSGHDTVSWYQQALGQGPQFIFQYYEEEERQRGNFPDRFSGHQFPNYSSELNVNALLLGDSALYLCASSLKGQVVRGFYEQYFGPGTRLTVT.

The chain uses TRBV11-3 and TRBJ1-1; TRBD1 might be the D (6 bases). The CDR3 has 15 amino acids. V lost 1 base and J 5 bases, leaving 14 bases between the germline ends. CDR1 SGHNT and CDR2 YENEEA come from the germline V gene. CDR3 bases: TGTGCCAGCAGCTTAGGCGGGGGCGTGGGAACTGAAGCTTTCTTT. It specifies CASSLGGGVGTEAFF.

The chain is built from TRBV5-1 and TRBJ1-4, with 9 bases matching TRBD1. This CDR3 comprises 16 residues. V lost 0 bases, J lost 7 bases, and 7 bases stayed unmatched. Germline lookup yields CDR1 SGHRS and CDR2 YFSETQ. The DNA for the CDR3 is TGCGCCAGCAGCTTGGCGTCGGACAGGGGCTTTGAAAAACTGTTTTTT. It encodes CASSLASDRGFEKLFF.

The chain links TRBV5-1 to TRBJ2-1; possible D gene TRBD2, 6 bases. This CDR3 region has 17 residues. The V gene lost 5 bases and the J gene lost 0 bases, with 18 bases spanning the gap. The germline gives CDR1 SGHRS, CDR2 YFSETQ. CDR3: CASSSAVLGSSYNEQFF. CDR3 DNA: TGCGCCAGCAGTTCTGCCGTTCTCGGGAGCTCCTACAATGAGCAGTTCTTC.

The chain recombines TRBV5-5 with TRBJ1-5; no clear D. With 0 bases removed from V and 1 base from J, the gap between germline ends came to 14 bases. Germline CDR1 SGHKS, CDR2 YYEKEE (reference sequence). CDR3 length equals 17 residues. DNA of the CDR3: TGTGCCAGCAGCTTGGTATCGGCAACGGGGAGCAATCAGCCCCAGCATTTT. The encoded protein is CASSLVSATGSNQPQHF. Based on the CDR3 plus reference TRBV5-5 and TRBJ1-5, the full variable domain is DAGVTQSPTHLIKTRGQQVTLRCSPISGHKSVSWYQQVLGQGPQFIFQYYEKEERGRGNFPDRFSARQFPNYSSELNVNALLLGDSALYLCASSLVSATGSNQPQHFGDGTRLSIL.

The chain recombines TRBV11-3 with TRBJ1-2, with D possibly matching TRBD1 (5 bases). The ends were cut back, 3 bases at V and 10 bases at J, with 27 bases in the middle. The V gene's germline CDR1 is SGHNT and CDR2 YENEEA. This CDR3 comprises 17 residues. CDR3 coding DNA: TGTGCCAGCAGCTTCTTAAGACAGAAGAGACCCTCCGCTGACTACACCTTC. Its translation: CASSFLRQKRPSADYTF. The full variable domain, with the rest looked up from reference TRBV11-3 and TRBJ1-2, is EAGVVQSPRYKIIEKKQPVAFWCNPISGHNTLYWYLQNLGQGPELLIRYENEEAVDDSQLPKDRFSAERLKGVDSTLKIQPAELGDSAVYLCASSFLRQKRPSADYTFGSGTRLTVV.

The rearrangement joins TRBV7-8 to TRBJ2-4, with D uncertain. Trimming left V 1 base short and J 5 bases short, with 3 bases between. Germline V CDR1 and CDR2: SGHVS, FQNEAQ. The CDR3 runs 12 residues. The CDR3 here is CASSLGQNIQYF. Written as DNA, the CDR3 is TGTGCCAGCAGCTTAGGGCAAAACATTCAGTACTTC.

The chain couples TRBV29-1 to TRBJ2-5; 12 nucleotides line up with TRBD1. The CDR3 totals 15 residues. CDR1 is SQVTM, CDR2 ANQGSEA, per germline. Trimming at V came to 3 bases and at J to 5 bases, leaving 7 bases not matched to a gene. The CDR3 bases are TGCAGCGTTGAGAAGGGACAGGGGGCAAGCGAGACCCAGTACTTC. This codes for CSVEKGQGASETQYF.

Comments on this clone: At one of its ends the junction is not consistent with the germline gene, which may arise from a read error. The rearrangement links TRBV7-2 to TRBJ2-1, with D maybe TRBD2 (6 bases). The CDR3 sequence is 15 residues long. Per the germline V gene, CDR1 is SGHTA and CDR2 is FQGNSA. The CDR3 region has the DNA TGTGCCAGCAGCATTAGCGGCGGACTCCGCAACGAAGCGGTCTTC. As protein: CASSISGGLRNEAVF.

The chain couples TRBV14 to TRBJ1-1; D unresolved. Germline CDR1 is SGHDN and CDR2 is FVKESK. The length of the CDR3 is 13 residues. Trimming took off 1 base at V and 6 bases at J, with 9 bases between the two ends. CDR3 region: CASSQVVLSEAFF. DNA for the CDR3: TGTGCCAGCAGCCAAGTAGTGCTTTCTGAAGCTTTCTTT.

This clone has just one count. The genes are TRBV5-4 and TRBJ2-5; a possible D gene is TRBD2 (6 bases). With 1 base removed from V and 2 bases from J, the gap between germline ends came to 12 bases. The CDR3 covers 15 residues. Germline assignment: CDR1 SGHNT and CDR2 YYREEE (reference sequence). This CDR3 is CASSLTGDGQETQYF. The CDR3 coding sequence is TGTGCCAGCAGCTTGACGGGGGATGGACAAGAGACCCAGTACTTC. Variable domain in full (rest from reference TRBV5-4 and TRBJ2-5): ETGVTQSPTHLIKTRGQQVTLRCSSQSGHNTVSWYQQALGQGPQFIFQYYREEENGRGNFPPRFSGLQFPNYSSELNVNALELDDSALYLCASSLTGDGQETQYFGPGTRLLVL.

The V call is TRBV7-6, the J call TRBJ1-4; 11 nucleotides line up with TRBD1. There are 16 residues in the CDR3. J gave up 7 bases and V 5 bases, and 9 bases lay outside the gene matches. Germline V lookup: CDR1 SGHVS, CDR2 FNYEAQ. The CDR3 is CASSPGADRGLEKLFF. The CDR3 nucleotides are TGTGCCAGCAGCCCAGGGGCGGACAGGGGGCTTGAAAAACTGTTTTTT.

The rearrangement joins TRBV15 to TRBJ1-1; 7 bases map to TRBD1. Germline V CDR1 and CDR2: LNHNV, YYDKDF (reference sequence). V shed 4 bases and J 4 bases; nucleotides not matched to a gene: 6. The CDR3 length is 14 residues. The CDR3, as DNA: TGTGCCACCAGCAACAGACAGGGATTCACTGAAGCTTTCTTT. This gives the protein CATSNRQGFTEAFF.

The rearrangement links TRBV6-5 to TRBJ1-5, with no clear D. Germline values: CDR1 MNHEY, CDR2 SVGAGI. The CDR3 extends over 15 amino acids. Trimming pared 0 bases from V and 2 bases from J, leaving 8 bases between. CDR3 in DNA: TGTGCCAGCAGTTACTCAACGGGTGGCAATCAGCCCCAGCATTTT. It encodes CASSYSTGGNQPQHF.

CDR3 DNA: TGTGCCAGCAGCCCAGACAGGGGCTCTGGAAACACCATATATTTT. Translated, it gives CASSPDRGSGNTIYF. The rearrangement joins TRBV6-5 to TRBJ1-3; TRBD1 aligns across 8 bases. The CDR3 loop spans 15 amino acids. V shed 6 bases, J shed 0 bases, and the junction held 4 bases outside the gene matches. Germline loops: CDR1 MNHEY, CDR2 SVGAGI.

V is TRBV10-3 and J is TRBJ2-1, with 7 bases aligning to TRBD2. V was clipped by 6 bases and J by 7 bases; unmatched bases: 9. The CDR3 extends over 14 amino acids. CDR1 and CDR2 from the germline V gene are ENHRY and SYGVKD. The CDR3 bases are TGTGCCATCAGATCAGAGCGGGAAGGGAATGAGCAGTTCTTC. Translating it yields CAIRSEREGNEQFF.

The V call is TRBV2, the J call TRBJ1-5, with D perhaps TRBD1 (5 bases). Germline V lookup: CDR1 SNHLY, CDR2 FYNNEI. The length of the CDR3 is 14 residues. Trimming pared 3 bases from V and 6 bases from J, leaving 12 bases between. The CDR3 loop is CASSEDYGGQPQHF. CDR3 nucleotide sequence: TGTGCCAGCAGTGAGGACTATGGGGGTCAGCCCCAGCATTTT.